The next 21 T cell receptor beta chains were all read from a single sample in a study of blood T cell repertoires in COVID-19. This table comes from immunoSEQ multiplex PCR, and its TCRdb copy is limited to in-frame clones, with some not included. Of more than 35,000 clones in the sample, 88% were seen once. Sequenced material: peripheral blood. These receptors were taken from a human donor in a cohort sampled during active COVID-19.

The chain is built from TRBV12-5 and TRBJ2-3; D gene uncertain. The CDR3 length is 12 residues. V gave up 3 bases and J gave up 5 bases, with 6 bases separating them. The germline CDR1 and CDR2 sequences are LGHNT and FRNRAP. The CDR3 loop is CASGFTEDTQYF. CDR3 sequence (DNA): TGTGCTAGTGGTTTCACAGAAGATACGCAGTATTTT.

This chain connects TRBV6-5 to TRBJ1-2, with 7 bases identical to TRBD1. Losses at the gene ends were 4 bases for V and 0 bases for J; bases not matched to a gene: 8. Germline V gene data show CDR1 as MNHEY and CDR2 as SVGAGI. The CDR3 has 16 amino acids. The CDR3 region has the DNA TGTGCCAGCAGTTCCCCGACAGGGAAAGCTAACTATGGCTACACCTTC. Translating it yields CASSSPTGKANYGYTF.

The chain uses TRBV18 and TRBJ1-1; D gene unclear. Germline assignment: CDR1 KGHSH and CDR2 LQKENI. The CDR3 has 12 amino acids. Between the trimmed V and J ends, which lost 3 bases and 5 bases, there was a span of 7 bases. In nucleotides, the CDR3 is TGTGCCAGCTCACCCCCAGGTACTGAAGCTTTCTTT. It codes for CASSPPGTEAFF.

This sequence joins TRBV5-4 and TRBJ2-2; 9 bases are a match to TRBD2. V lost 4 bases, J lost 3 bases, and 10 bases stayed unmatched. Germline V gene data show CDR1 as SGHNT and CDR2 as YYREEE (reference sequence). This CDR3 contains 17 residues. The CDR3 protein is CASSPFAGGLYTGELFF. CDR3 coding DNA: TGTGCCAGCAGCCCTTTCGCGGGGGGGCTTTACACCGGGGAGCTGTTTTTT.

This rearrangement joins TRBV3-1 (or the pseudogene TRBV3-2) to TRBJ1-6, with a possible D match to TRBD1 (6 bases). Trimming stripped 1 base from V and 10 bases from J, with 11 bases between. Germline V gives CDR1 LGHDT, CDR2 YNNKEL (reference sequence). The CDR3 has 14 amino acids. The CDR3 DNA is TGTGCCAGCAGCCAAGGGCAGGGGAACTCACCCCTCCACTTT. It is translated as CASSQGQGNSPLHF.

This chain joins TRBV2 and TRBJ2-1; D unresolved. Per germline, CDR1 SNHLY and CDR2 FYNNEI. V was pared by 3 bases and J by 6 bases, with 18 bases between. The CDR3 runs 16 residues. CDR3 region: CASSDRMNLLGNEQFF. The CDR3 coding sequence is TGTGCCAGCAGTGACAGGATGAACCTATTGGGCAATGAGCAGTTCTTC. The full variable domain, in which reference TRBV2 and TRBJ2-1 provide the parts outside the CDR3, is EPEVTQTPSHQVTQMGQEVILRCVPISNHLYFYWYRQILGQKVEFLVSFYNNEISEKSEIFDDQFSVERPDGSNFTLKIRSTKLEDSAMYFCASSDRMNLLGNEQFFGPGTRLTVL.

The chain links TRBV2 to TRBJ1-2; D possibly corresponds to TRBD1 (6 bases). CDR1 SNHLY and CDR2 FYNNEI come from the germline V gene. This CDR3 has 11 amino acids. The V end was cut by 10 bases, the J end by 4 bases, with 10 bases between. The CDR3 nucleotides are TGTGCCACACAGGGCCCCTATGGCTACACCTTC. Translating it yields CATQGPYGYTF.

The chain recombines TRBV28 with TRBJ2-3; 10 nucleotides match TRBD2. This CDR3 contains 13 residues. Germline V lookup: CDR1 MDHEN, CDR2 SYDVKM. J gave up 14 bases and V 8 bases, and 13 bases lay outside the gene matches. The CDR3 DNA reads as TGTGCCAGCGCGTTGAGCGGGGGGGCCTCTGGGTATTTT. Translation gives CASALSGGASGYF.

The chain joins TRBV19 to TRBJ2-1, with TRBD2 matching 7 bases. The CDR3 runs 13 residues. J was trimmed by 7 bases and V by 8 bases; bases with no gene match: 8. Germline V gives CDR1 LNHDA, CDR2 SQIVND (reference sequence). CDR3 sequence (DNA): TGTGCCAGTGCGAGGGAGCGGGGTAATGAGCAGTTCTTC. Residues: CASARERGNEQFF.

This clone was picked up a small number of times. This chain links TRBV9 with TRBJ2-2; the match to TRBD1 covers 8 bases. The CDR3 loop spans 16 amino acids. V shed 2 bases, J shed 0 bases, and the junction held 3 bases outside the gene matches. From germline, CDR1 is SGDLS and CDR2 YYNGEE. Here the CDR3 DNA reads TGTGCCAGCAGCGTCCGGGACAGGTCGAACACCGGGGAGCTGTTTTTT. Translated: CASSVRDRSNTGELFF.

This chain uses TRBV5-1 with TRBJ2-1, with TRBD2 matching over 8 bases. This CDR3 region has 14 residues. V dropped 2 bases and J dropped 6; count of bases not matched to a gene: 4. CDR1 is SGHRS and CDR2 is YFSETQ in the germline V gene. CDR3 region: CASSFSGGLNEQFF. Written as DNA, the CDR3 is TGCGCCAGCAGCTTTTCGGGGGGGCTCAATGAGCAGTTCTTC.

This chain joins TRBV5-6 and TRBJ2-7; D remains ambiguous. The CDR3 totals 18 residues. Germline assignment: CDR1 SGHDT and CDR2 YYEEEE. Trimming left V 1 base short and J 3 bases short, with 23 bases between. The CDR3 DNA sequence: TGTGCCAGCAGCTTGTACACCCTTAAGCGTAAAGGTATCTACGAGCAGTACTTC. It is translated as CASSLYTLKRKGIYEQYF.

The rearrangement joins TRBV10-3 to TRBJ1-6, with TRBD1 matching 7 bases. Per the germline V gene, CDR1 is ENHRY and CDR2 is SYGVKD. The CDR3 totals 15 residues. V lost 6 bases to trimming and J lost 6 bases; unmatched junction nucleotides: 8. CDR3 nucleotide sequence: TGTGCCATCAGGATGGGGCCAGGGGGTAATTCACCCCTCCACTTT. Translation gives CAIRMGPGGNSPLHF.

The chain has TRBV2 and TRBJ2-7; no firm D call. V dropped 4 bases and J dropped 6 bases, with 10 bases sitting between them. The CDR3 is made up of 12 amino acids. The germline V gene encodes CDR1 SNHLY and CDR2 FYNNEI. CDR3 in amino acids: CASSGSLGEQYF. DNA for the CDR3: TGTGCCAGCAGTGGATCCCTAGGCGAGCAGTACTTC.

The rearrangement uses TRBV5-1 and TRBJ2-3, with 9 bases identical to TRBD2. V gave up 4 bases and J gave up 6 bases; unmatched junction bases: 12. CDR3 length equals 16 residues. Germline V gene data show CDR1 as SGHRS and CDR2 as YFSETQ. CDR3 DNA: TGCGCCAGCAGCCCCGGCGGGGCGGGGGGGCAGGATACGCAGTATTTT. Translated: CASSPGGAGGQDTQYF.

The chain recombines TRBV27 with TRBJ2-1, with D tentatively TRBD2 (6 bases). CDR1 is MNHEY and CDR2 is SMNVEV in the germline V gene (reference sequence). The V and J ends lost 0 bases and 9 bases respectively, with 6 bases between them. CDR3 size: 12 residues. CDR3 DNA: TGTGCCAGCAGTTTATCCGGGGGTGAGCAGTTCTTC. Its protein is CASSLSGGEQFF.

The chain links TRBV5-6 to TRBJ2-2; weak D call: TRBD2 (5 bases). The germline V gene encodes CDR1 SGHDT and CDR2 YYEEEE. This CDR3 has 16 residues. V was clipped by 4 bases and J by 3 bases, with 16 bases between them. The DNA of the CDR3 is TGTGCCAGCAGCCCCCTTTTCGGGGTTGACACCGGGGAGCTGTTTTTT. This gives the protein CASSPLFGVDTGELFF.

The genes are TRBV7-9 and TRBJ2-2, with 8 bases fitting TRBD2. Germline V lookup: CDR1 SEHNR, CDR2 FQNEAQ (reference sequence). Trimming removed 5 bases from V and 4 bases from J; junction bases left unmatched: 9. There are 16 residues in the CDR3. The CDR3 sequence: CASSLGVAGSTGELFF. CDR3 bases: TGTGCCAGCAGCCTTGGGGTAGCGGGGAGCACCGGGGAGCTGTTTTTT.

V and J are TRBV5-1 and TRBJ2-5; 8 bases align to TRBD2. V dropped 7 bases and J dropped 2; count of bases not matched to a gene: 13. The CDR3 spans 16 residues. The germline V gene encodes CDR1 SGHRS and CDR2 YFSETQ. The CDR3 bases are TGCGCCAGCCGGAATCCTTCGGGGGGGTGGCAAGAGACCCAGTACTTC. It translates to CASRNPSGGWQETQYF.

The J gene is TRBJ2-3, the V gene TRBV2; 8 bases are a match to TRBD2. Per germline, CDR1 SNHLY and CDR2 FYNNEI. This CDR3 has 16 amino acids. The V and J ends lost 3 bases and 2 bases, in that order; junction bases with no gene match: 7. The CDR3 DNA reads as TGTGCCAGCAGTGACGGCGGCGGGGGGCTCACAGATACGCAGTATTTT. Amino acid sequence: CASSDGGGGLTDTQYF.

The rearrangement joins TRBV3-1 (or the pseudogene TRBV3-2) to TRBJ2-3, with 8 nucleotides matching TRBD2. Germline V CDR1 and CDR2: LGHDT, YNNKEL (reference sequence). After removal of 6 bases from V and 4 bases from J, the junction contained 9 bases not matched to a gene. This CDR3 spans 15 amino acids. CDR3 sequence: CASSARGGGPDTQYF. CDR3 nucleotide sequence: TGTGCCAGCAGTGCTAGAGGCGGGGGGCCAGATACGCAGTATTTT.